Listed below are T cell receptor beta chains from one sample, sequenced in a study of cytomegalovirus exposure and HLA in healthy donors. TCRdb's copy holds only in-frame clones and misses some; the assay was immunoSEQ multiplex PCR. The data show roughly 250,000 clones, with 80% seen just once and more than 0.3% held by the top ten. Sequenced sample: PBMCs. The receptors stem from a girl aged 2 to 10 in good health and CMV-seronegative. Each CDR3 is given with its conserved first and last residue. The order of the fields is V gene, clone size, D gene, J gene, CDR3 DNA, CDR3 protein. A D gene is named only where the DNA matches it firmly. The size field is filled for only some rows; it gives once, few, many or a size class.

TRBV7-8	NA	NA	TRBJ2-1	TGTGCCAGCAGCTTGATGGGGGGGCCGGGCGATGAGCAGTTCTTC	CASSLMGGPGDEQFF
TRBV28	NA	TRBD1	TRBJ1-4	TGTGCCAGCAGTTCAGCAGGGGGCGCAACTAATGAAAAACTGTTTTTT	CASSSAGGATNEKLFF
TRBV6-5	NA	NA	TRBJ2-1	TGTGCCAGCAGTTACGGCAGTGAGCAGTTCTTC	CASSYGSEQFF
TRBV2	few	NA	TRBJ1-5	TGTGCCAGCAGTGAGTCCCGGGGTGGCAATCAGCCCCAGCATTTT	CASSESRGGNQPQHF
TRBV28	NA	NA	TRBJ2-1	TGTGCCAGCAGTCTCGGACAGCCAAGAGCGGCGTACAATGAGCAGTTCTTC	CASSLGQPRAAYNEQFF
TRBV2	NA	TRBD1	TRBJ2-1	TGTGCCAGCAGAGAGAGGACAGGGTTCGATGGTGAGCAGTTCTTC	CASRERTGFDGEQFF
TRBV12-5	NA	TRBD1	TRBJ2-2	TGTGCTAGTGGTTTACTTGGGACAGGGTTTTCCGGGGAGCTGTTTTTT	CASGLLGTGFSGELFF
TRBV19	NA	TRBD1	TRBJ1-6	TGTGCCAGTAGTATAGTGGGACAGGGGAGTTCACCCCTCCACTTT	CASSIVGQGSSPLHF
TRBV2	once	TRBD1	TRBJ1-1	TGTGCCAGTCAGGGGGCTGAAGCTTTCTTT	CASQGAEAFF
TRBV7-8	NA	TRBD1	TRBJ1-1	TGTGCCAGCAGCTCCCGGACAGGGGGCACTGAAGCTTTCTTT	CASSSRTGGTEAFF
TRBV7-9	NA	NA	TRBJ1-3	TGTGCCAGCAGCCCAGGAGGAGGAAACACCATATATTTT	CASSPGGGNTIYF
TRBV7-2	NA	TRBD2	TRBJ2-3	TGTGCCAGCAGCTCGGGACTAGCGGGTCCTAGCACAGATACGCAGTATTTT	CASSSGLAGPSTDTQYF
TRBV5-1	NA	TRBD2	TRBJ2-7	TGCGCCAGCAGCTTGGGACGGGCAGCGGGAGGCGAGCAGTACTTC	CASSLGRAAGGEQYF
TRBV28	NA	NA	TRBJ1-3	TGTGCCAGCAGCTCCGGGATTTCTGGAAACACCATATATTTT	CASSSGISGNTIYF
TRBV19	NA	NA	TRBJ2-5	TGTGCCAGTAGTTGGGGGGGGCATGGGGAGACCCAGTACTTC	CASSWGGHGETQYF
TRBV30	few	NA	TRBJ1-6	TGTGCCTGGAGTGCACCTGACAGGACGAATAATTCACCCCTCCACTTT	CAWSAPDRTNNSPLHF
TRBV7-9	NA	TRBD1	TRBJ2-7	TGTGCCAGCAGCTTCGGGACAGGCGACTGGGAGCAGTACTTC	CASSFGTGDWEQYF
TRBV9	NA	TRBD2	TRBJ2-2	TGTGCCAGCAGCGCGGGACTAGCCTCTGGCGGGGAGCTGTTTTTT	CASSAGLASGGELFF
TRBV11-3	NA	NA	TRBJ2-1	TGTGCCAGCAGCCGTTACAGGAACAATGAGCAGTTCTTC	CASSRYRNNEQFF
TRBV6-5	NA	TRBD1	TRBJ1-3	TGTGCCAGCAGTTACTCAAGACAGGGTGGAAACACCATATATTTT	CASSYSRQGGNTIYF
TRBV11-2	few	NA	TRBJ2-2	TGTGCCAGCAGCTTAAAGCTGCGGGACAGGAACACCGGGGAGCTGTTTTTT	CASSLKLRDRNTGELFF
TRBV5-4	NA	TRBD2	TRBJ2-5	TGTGCCAGCAGCGGCGCTAGCGGGGGGGGGACCCAGTACTTC	CASSGASGGGTQYF
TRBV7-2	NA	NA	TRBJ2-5	TGTGCCAGCAGCTTAGGGGTAGCGAGGTACCAAGAGACCCAGTACTTC	CASSLGVARYQETQYF
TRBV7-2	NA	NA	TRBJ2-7	TGTGCCAGCAGCTTCGGGTCCTCCTACGAGCAGTACTTC	CASSFGSSYEQYF
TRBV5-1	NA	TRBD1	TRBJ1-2	TGCGCCAGCAGCCGGAACAGGGGGAGACTTCGATCCTATGGCTACACCTTC	CASSRNRGRLRSYGYTF
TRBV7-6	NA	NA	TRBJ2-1	TGTGCCAGCAGCTTAGTGTTTTCGGGGGACCATGAGCAGTTCTTC	CASSLVFSGDHEQFF
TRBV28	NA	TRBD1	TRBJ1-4	TGTGCCAGCAGTTCCTACAGGGGCCCAACTAATGAAAAACTGTTTTTT	CASSSYRGPTNEKLFF
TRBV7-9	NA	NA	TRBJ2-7	TGTGCCAGCAGGGGCGGACAGTACGAGCAGTACTTC	CASRGGQYEQYF
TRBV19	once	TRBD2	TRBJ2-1	TGTGCCAGTGGACTAGCGGGAGGGTACAATGAGCAGTTCTTC	CASGLAGGYNEQFF
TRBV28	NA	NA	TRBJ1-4	TGTGCCAGCAATCCTTCGACAGCCGAAAAACTGTTTTTT	CASNPSTAEKLFF
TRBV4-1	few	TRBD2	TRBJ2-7	TGCGCCAGCAGCGCGACTAGCGGGGGTCCCTACGAGCAGTACTTC	CASSATSGGPYEQYF
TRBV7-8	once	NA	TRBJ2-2	TGTGCCAGCAGCTTAGACAGGGCTGCCGGGGAGCTGTTTTTT	CASSLDRAAGELFF
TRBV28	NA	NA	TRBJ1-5	TGTGCCAGCAGTTCCCCGGGTCCCCATCAGCCCCAGCATTTT	CASSSPGPHQPQHF
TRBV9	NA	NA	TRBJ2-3	TGTGCCAGCAGCGTAGGCCACATCGGGGGGCGCACAGATACGCAGTATTTT	CASSVGHIGGRTDTQYF
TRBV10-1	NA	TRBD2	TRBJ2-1	TGCGCCAGCAGTGAGTCGAGGTCAGCGGGCGGGGGTCGAAATGAGCAGTTCTTC	CASSESRSAGGGRNEQFF
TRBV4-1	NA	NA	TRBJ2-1	TGCGCCAGCAGCCATCGTCAGGGGTATTTAGACAATGAGCAGTTCTTC	CASSHRQGYLDNEQFF
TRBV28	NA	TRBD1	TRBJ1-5	TGTGCCAGCAGTCCAACTCGGACAGGGACGGGACAGCCCCAGCATTTT	CASSPTRTGTGQPQHF
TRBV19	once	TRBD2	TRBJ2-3	TGTGCCAGTAGCCGCGGGAGCGCACCAGATACGCAGTATTTT	CASSRGSAPDTQYF
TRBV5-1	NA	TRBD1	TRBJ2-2	TGCGCCAGCAGCTTTACAGGGGGCAACACCGGGGAGCTGTTTTTT	CASSFTGGNTGELFF
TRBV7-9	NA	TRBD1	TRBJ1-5	TGTGCCAGCAGCCGGACAGGGGGGGATCAGCCCCAGCATTTT	CASSRTGGDQPQHF
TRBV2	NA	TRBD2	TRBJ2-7	TGTGCCATCCAGTCACATCAGCGGGAACGCTACGAGCAGTACTTC	CAIQSHQRERYEQYF
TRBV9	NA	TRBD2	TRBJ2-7	TGTGCCAGCAGCGTAAGGTCCTTGACTAGCGGCCCTTACGAGCAGTACTTC	CASSVRSLTSGPYEQYF
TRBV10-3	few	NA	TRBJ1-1	TGTGCCATCACGCAGGGAAACACTGAAGCTTTCTTT	CAITQGNTEAFF
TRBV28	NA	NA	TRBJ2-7	TGTGCCAGCAGCCCCGGTCGGGGTTTTGACGAGCAGTACTTC	CASSPGRGFDEQYF
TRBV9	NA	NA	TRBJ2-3	TGTGCCAGCAGCGTAGTCCACACGGATACGCAGTATTTT	CASSVVHTDTQYF
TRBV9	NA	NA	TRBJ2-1	TGTGCCAGCAGCGTGGGACTGGGATACAATGAGCAGTTCTTC	CASSVGLGYNEQFF
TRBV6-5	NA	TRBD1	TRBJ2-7	TGTGCCAGCAGTTACGCCGCCCAGGGGGAAACCTACGAGCAGTACTTC	CASSYAAQGETYEQYF
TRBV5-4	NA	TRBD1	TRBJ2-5	TGTGCCAGCAGCCAACAGGGGATGGAGACCCAGTACTTC	CASSQQGMETQYF
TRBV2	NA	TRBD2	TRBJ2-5	TGTGCCAGCGCGCGGCTAGCGGACTGGGAGACCCAGTACTTC	CASARLADWETQYF
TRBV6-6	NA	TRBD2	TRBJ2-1	TGTGCCAGCAGCCCGACTAGCGGGAGACCTAATGAGCAGTTCTTC	CASSPTSGRPNEQFF
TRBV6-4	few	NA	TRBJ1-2	TGTGCCAGCAGTGACTCTGGCAGGGGCTATGGCTACACCTTC	CASSDSGRGYGYTF
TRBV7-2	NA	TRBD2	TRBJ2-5	TGTGCCAGCAGCTTAGGGACTAGCGGGGGGGAGACCCAGTACTTC	CASSLGTSGGETQYF
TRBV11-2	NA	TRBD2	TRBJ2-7	TGTGCCAGCAGCCCCAGCGGGAGTCGGGGCTACGAGCAGTACTTC	CASSPSGSRGYEQYF
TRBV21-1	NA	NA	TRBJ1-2	TGTGCCAGCAGCAAAAGGGACAGCCCGATGGGCTACACCTTC	CASSKRDSPMGYTF